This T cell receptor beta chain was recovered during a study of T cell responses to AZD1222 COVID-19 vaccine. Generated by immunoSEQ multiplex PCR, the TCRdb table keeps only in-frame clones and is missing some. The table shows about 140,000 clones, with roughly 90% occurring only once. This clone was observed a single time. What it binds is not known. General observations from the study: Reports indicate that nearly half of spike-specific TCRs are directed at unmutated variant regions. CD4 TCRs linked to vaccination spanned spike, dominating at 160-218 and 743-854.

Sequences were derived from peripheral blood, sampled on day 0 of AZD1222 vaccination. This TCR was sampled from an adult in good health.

The CDR3 reads CASSLDLRTGRTGELFF. Here the CDR3 DNA reads TGTGCCAGCAGCTTAGACCTAAGGACAGGGAGGACCGGGGAGCTGTTTTTT. The rearrangement uses TRBV13 and TRBJ2-2; 8 nucleotides match TRBD1. The CDR3 runs to 17 residues. J gave up 5 bases and V 1 base, and 9 bases lay outside the gene matches. The germline gives CDR1 PRHDT, CDR2 FYEKMQ (reference sequence).